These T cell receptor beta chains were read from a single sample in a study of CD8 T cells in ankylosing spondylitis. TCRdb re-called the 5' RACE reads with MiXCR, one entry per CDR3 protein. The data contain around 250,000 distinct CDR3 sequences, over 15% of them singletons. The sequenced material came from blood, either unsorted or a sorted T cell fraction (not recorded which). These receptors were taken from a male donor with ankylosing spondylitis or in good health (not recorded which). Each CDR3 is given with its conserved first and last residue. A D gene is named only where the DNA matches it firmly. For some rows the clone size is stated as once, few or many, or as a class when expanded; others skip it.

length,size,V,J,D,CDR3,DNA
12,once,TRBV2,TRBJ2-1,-,CASKRGLSEQFF,TGTGCCAGCAAACGGGGGCTGAGTGAGCAGTTCTTC
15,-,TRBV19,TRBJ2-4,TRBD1,CASSIVWTGQNIQYF,TGTGCCAGTAGTATAGTGTGGACAGGGCAAAACATTCAGTACTTC
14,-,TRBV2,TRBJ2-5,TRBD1,CASTPGQVSETQYF,TGTGCCAGCACCCCAGGACAGGTCTCCGAGACCCAGTACTTC
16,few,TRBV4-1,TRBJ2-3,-,CASSQEGEASTDTQYF,TGCGCCAGCAGCCAAGAGGGCGAGGCTAGCACAGATACGCAGTATTTT
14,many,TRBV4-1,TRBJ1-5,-,CASSQGTGNQPQHF,TGCGCCAGCAGCCAAGGGACGGGCAATCAGCCCCAGCATTTT
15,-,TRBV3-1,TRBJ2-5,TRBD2,CASKSSGRRQETQYF,TGTGCCAGCAAAAGTAGCGGGAGGCGGCAAGAGACCCAGTACTTC
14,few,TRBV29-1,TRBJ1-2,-,CSVDWGRNVYGYTF,TGCAGCGTAGACTGGGGCAGAAATGTCTATGGCTACACCTTC
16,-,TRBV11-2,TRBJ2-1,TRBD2,CASSLDAMLAVGEQFF,TGTGCCAGCAGCTTAGATGCCATGCTAGCGGTGGGTGAGCAGTTCTTC
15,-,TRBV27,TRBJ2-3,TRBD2,CASSLSTGGPYTQYF,TGTGCCAGCAGTTTATCGACGGGAGGGCCTTATACGCAGTATTTT
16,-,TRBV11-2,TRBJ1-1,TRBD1,CASSLGTGGPNTEAFF,TGTGCCAGCAGCTTAGGGACAGGGGGCCCGAACACTGAAGCTTTCTTT
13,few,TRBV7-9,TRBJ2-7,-,CASSNPFIDEQYF,TGTGCCAGCAGCAACCCTTTCATCGACGAGCAGTACTTC
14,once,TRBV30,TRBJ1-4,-,CACERAPEGEKLFF,TGTGCCTGCGAACGGGCCCCCGAGGGTGAAAAACTGTTTTTT
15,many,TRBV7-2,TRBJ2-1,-,CASSLVPSSYNEQFF,TGTGCCAGCAGCTTAGTTCCAAGCTCCTACAATGAGCAGTTCTTC
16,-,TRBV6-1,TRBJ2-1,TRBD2,CASSVPGGRGYNEQFF,TGTGCCAGCAGCGTACCGGGCGGGAGGGGGTACAATGAGCAGTTCTTC
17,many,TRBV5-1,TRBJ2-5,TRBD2,CASSQGLAVLPGETQYF,TGCGCCAGCAGCCAGGGACTAGCGGTCCTACCTGGAGAGACCCAGTACTTC
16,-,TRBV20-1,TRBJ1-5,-,CSARDSGQGSNQPQHF,TGCAGTGCTAGAGACTCGGGGCAGGGAAGCAATCAGCCCCAGCATTTT
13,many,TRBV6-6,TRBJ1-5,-,CASSSTGDQPQHF,TGTGCCAGCAGTTCGACTGGGGACCAGCCCCAGCATTTT
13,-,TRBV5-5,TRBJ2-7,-,CASKAGDVYEQYF,TGTGCCAGCAAGGCAGGGGACGTCTACGAGCAGTACTTC
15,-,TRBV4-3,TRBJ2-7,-,CASSQEADLYYEQYF,TGCGCCAGCAGCCAAGAGGCGGATTTGTACTACGAGCAGTACTTC
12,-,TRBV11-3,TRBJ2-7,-,CASSHPGDEQYF,TGTGCCAGCAGTCACCCCGGGGACGAGCAGTACTTC
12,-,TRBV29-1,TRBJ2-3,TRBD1,CSGGQSPDTQYF,TGCAGCGGGGGACAGAGTCCAGATACGCAGTATTTT
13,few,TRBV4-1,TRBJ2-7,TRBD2,CASQGTSAYEQYF,TGCGCCAGCCAGGGGACTAGCGCCTACGAGCAGTACTTC
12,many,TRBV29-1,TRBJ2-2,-,CSVLNYPGELFF,TGCAGCGTCCTCAACTACCCCGGGGAGCTGTTTTTT
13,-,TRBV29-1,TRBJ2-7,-,CSVEFGAGFEQYF,TGCAGCGTTGAATTTGGGGCAGGGTTCGAGCAGTACTTC
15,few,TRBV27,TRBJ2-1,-,CASSSLHTGMLEQFF,TGTGCCAGCAGCTCTCTCCACACAGGGATGTTAGAGCAGTTCTTC
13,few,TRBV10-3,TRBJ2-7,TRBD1,CAISAGTVYEQYF,TGTGCCATCAGTGCCGGGACAGTTTACGAGCAGTACTTC
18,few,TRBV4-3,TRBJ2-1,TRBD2,CASSQGLAGGPFGNEQFF,TGCGCCAGCAGCCAAGGACTAGCGGGAGGGCCTTTTGGAAATGAGCAGTTCTTC
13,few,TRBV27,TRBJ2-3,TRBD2,CATYSGGTDTQYF,TGTGCCACCTATAGCGGGGGCACAGATACGCAGTATTTT
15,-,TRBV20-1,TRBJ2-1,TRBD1,CSATLYDRGRDEQFF,TGCAGTGCTACATTATACGACAGGGGGAGGGATGAGCAGTTCTTC
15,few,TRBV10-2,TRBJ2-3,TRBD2,CASSETSGFTDTQYF,TGCGCCAGCAGTGAGACTAGCGGGTTCACAGATACGCAGTATTTT
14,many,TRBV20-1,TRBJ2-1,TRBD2,CSAGSGREPNEQFF,TGCAGTGCTGGTAGCGGGAGAGAGCCGAATGAGCAGTTCTTC
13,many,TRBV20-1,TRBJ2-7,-,CSARWVRDYEQYF,TGCAGTGCTAGATGGGTCAGGGACTACGAGCAGTACTTC
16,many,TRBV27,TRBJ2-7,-,CASSADYGVPEGEQYF,TGTGCCAGCAGCGCTGACTACGGTGTCCCTGAGGGCGAGCAGTACTTC
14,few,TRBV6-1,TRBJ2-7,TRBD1,CASSTGGYFYEQYF,TGTGCCAGCAGTACAGGGGGATATTTCTACGAGCAGTACTTC
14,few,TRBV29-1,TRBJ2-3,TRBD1,CSVEQGAIIDTQYF,TGCAGCGTTGAGCAGGGGGCGATTATAGATACGCAGTATTTT
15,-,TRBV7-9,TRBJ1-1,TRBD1,CASSLARGLDTEAFF,TGTGCCAGCAGCTTAGCGAGGGGGCTGGACACTGAAGCTTTCTTT
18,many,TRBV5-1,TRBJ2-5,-,CASSFDKGALEGQETQYF,TGCGCCAGCAGCTTCGATAAGGGGGCTCTGGAGGGCCAAGAGACCCAGTACTTC
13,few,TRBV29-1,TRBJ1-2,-,CSAWDQVNYGYTF,TGCAGCGCCTGGGACCAGGTCAACTATGGCTACACCTTC
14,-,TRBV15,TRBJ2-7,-,CATSRERSTYEQYF,TGTGCCACCAGCAGAGAACGGAGCACCTACGAGCAGTACTTC
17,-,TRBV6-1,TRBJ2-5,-,CASSGPTPAGGEETQYF,TGTGCCAGCAGTGGACCGACCCCGGCAGGGGGGGAAGAGACCCAGTACTTC
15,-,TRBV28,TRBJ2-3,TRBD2,CASSYAGGNTDTQYF,TGTGCCAGCAGCTACGCGGGGGGTAACACAGATACGCAGTATTTT
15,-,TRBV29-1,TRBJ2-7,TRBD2,CSVELSSGITYEQYF,TGCAGCGTTGAGTTATCGAGCGGGATTACCTACGAGCAGTACTTC
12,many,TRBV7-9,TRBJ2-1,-,CASRGTNNEQFF,TGTGCCAGCAGGGGGACCAACAATGAGCAGTTCTTC
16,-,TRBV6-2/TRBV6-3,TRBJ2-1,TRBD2,CASSSRTSLYLNEQFF,TGTGCCAGCAGTTCCCGGACTAGTCTGTATCTCAATGAGCAGTTCTTC
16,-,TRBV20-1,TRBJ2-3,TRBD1,CSARAGDRGTGDTQYF,TGCAGTGCTAGAGCTGGGGACAGGGGGACCGGGGATACGCAGTATTTT
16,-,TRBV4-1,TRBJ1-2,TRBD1,CASSQVPGDSPRGYTF,TGCGCCAGCAGCCAAGTCCCCGGGGACAGCCCACGGGGCTACACCTTC
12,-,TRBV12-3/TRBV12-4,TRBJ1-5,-,CASSTSDQPQHF,TGTGCCAGCAGTACTTCAGATCAGCCCCAGCATTTT
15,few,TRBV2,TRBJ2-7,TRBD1,CASSDNRGGSYEQYF,TGTGCCAGCAGTGACAACAGGGGCGGATCCTACGAGCAGTACTTC
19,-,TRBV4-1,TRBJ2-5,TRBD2,CASSQEGTSGRQVQETQYF,TGCGCCAGCAGCCAAGAGGGGACTAGCGGGAGGCAGGTCCAAGAGACCCAGTACTTC
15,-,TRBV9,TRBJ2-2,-,CATSAGQFPTGELFF,TGTGCCACCTCAGCGGGACAGTTCCCCACCGGGGAGCTGTTTTTT
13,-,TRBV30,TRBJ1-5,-,CAWSGGNNQPQHF,TGTGCCTGGAGTGGGGGGAACAATCAGCCCCAGCATTTT
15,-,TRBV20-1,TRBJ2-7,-,CSARVGATDVYEQYF,TGCAGTGCTAGAGTGGGAGCGACAGACGTCTACGAGCAGTACTTC
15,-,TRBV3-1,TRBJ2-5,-,CASSQVVVGQETQYF,TGTGCCAGCAGCCAAGTGGTGGTGGGACAAGAGACCCAGTACTTC
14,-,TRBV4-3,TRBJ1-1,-,CASSQGHREDEAFF,TGCGCCAGCAGCCAAGGTCACAGGGAGGATGAAGCTTTCTTT
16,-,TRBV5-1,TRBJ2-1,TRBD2,CASSLTGTSGNNEQFF,TGCGCCAGCAGCCTAACAGGGACTAGCGGGAACAATGAGCAGTTCTTC
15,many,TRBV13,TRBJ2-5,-,CASSLIGIGQETQYF,TGTGCCAGCAGCTTAATCGGGATTGGGCAAGAGACCCAGTACTTC
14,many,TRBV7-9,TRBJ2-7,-,CASSLSDDSYEQYF,TGTGCCAGCAGCTTGAGCGACGACTCCTACGAGCAGTACTTC
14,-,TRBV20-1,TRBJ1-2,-,CSASPTVTNYGYTF,TGCAGTGCTAGCCCGACGGTGACTAACTATGGCTACACCTTC
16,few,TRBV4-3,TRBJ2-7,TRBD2,CASSQDSSGRTYEQYF,TGCGCCAGCAGCCAAGATTCTAGCGGGAGAACCTACGAGCAGTACTTC